This entry lists 6 T cell receptor beta chains sequenced from one sample in a study of identical twins. A single record per CDR3 protein comes from TCRdb applying MiXCR to the 5' RACE reads. The sample records about 570,000 distinct CDR3 sequences, roughly 9.9% being singletons. These same records also appear under a second study, on yellow fever vaccine responses in identical twins.

The sequenced sample was PBMCs. All receptors come from a woman aged 18-29 years in good health.

This clonotype was observed many times. The chain combines TRBV6-5 with TRBJ2-5, with 8 bases aligning to TRBD1. The J segment lost 3 bases and the V segment lost 4 bases, leaving 1 base of the junction unmatched. This CDR3 comprises 13 residues. CDR1 and CDR2 from the germline V gene are MNHEY and SVGAGI. Here the CDR3 DNA reads TGTGCCAGCAGTTTACAGGGGGAAGAGACCCAGTACTTC. It translates to CASSLQGEETQYF.

This clonotype was seen at least ten times. This sequence joins TRBV10-3 and TRBJ2-3; TRBD2 agrees at 9 bases. Germline CDR1 reads ENHRY; CDR2 reads SYGVKD. Trimming cost V 6 bases and J 4 bases; bases outside gene matches: 5. This CDR3 has 14 residues. The DNA for the CDR3 is TGTGCCATCAGCGGCGGGGGGGAGGCAGATACGCAGTATTTT. It translates to CAISGGGEADTQYF.

The chain recombines TRBV6-2 or TRBV6-3 with TRBJ2-4; D unclear. The CDR3 loop spans 12 amino acids. V was cut by 0 bases and J by 3 bases, with 0 bases left in between. Germline loops: CDR1 MNHEY, CDR2 SVGEGT. CDR3 amino acids: CASSYSKNIQYF. The CDR3 nucleotides are TGTGCCAGCAGTTACTCCAAAAACATTCAGTACTTC.

In this sample, this clonotype turned up a few times. The CDR3 is CASSLEMVYEQYF. The CDR3 region has the DNA TGTGCCAGCAGCTTAGAGATGGTTTACGAGCAGTACTTC. V is TRBV11-2 and J is TRBJ2-7; D is ambiguous. V gave up 0 bases and J gave up 4 bases, with 7 bases separating them. CDR1 is SGHAT and CDR2 is FQNNGV in the germline V gene. This CDR3 has 13 amino acids. The entire variable domain, with the rest obtained from reference TRBV11-2 and TRBJ2-7, is as follows: EAGVAQSPRYKIIEKRQSVAFWCNPISGHATLYWYQQILGQGPKLLIQFQNNGVVDDSQLPKDRFSAERLKGVDSTLKIQPAKLEDSAVYLCASSLEMVYEQYFGPGTRLTVT.

This clonotype showed up many times. The chain carries TRBV7-9 and TRBJ1-2; D might be TRBD1 (6 bases). The germline gives CDR1 SEHNR, CDR2 FQNEAQ (reference sequence). V shed 5 bases and J shed 6 bases, with 19 bases lying between them. This CDR3 region has 15 residues. The CDR3 DNA reads as TGTGCCAGCAGCAACCCCGGGACAAGAATTAATGGCTACACCTTC. It yields the protein CASSNPGTRINGYTF. The full variable domain, with the rest looked up from reference TRBV7-9 and TRBJ1-2, is DTGVSQNPRHKITKRGQNVTFRCDPISEHNRLYWYRQTLGQGPEFLTYFQNEAQLEKSRLLSDRFSAERPKGSFSTLEIQRTEQGDSAMYLCASSNPGTRINGYTFGSGTRLTVV.

This chain joins TRBV7-2 and TRBJ2-5; TRBD1 aligns across 8 bases. From germline, CDR1 is SGHTA and CDR2 FQGNSA. The ends lost 5 bases at V and 6 bases at J; junction bases unmatched: 5. The CDR3 sequence is 13 residues long. The DNA for the CDR3 is TGTGCCAGCAGCCAGACAGGGGAGAAGACCCAGTACTTC. Translated, it gives CASSQTGEKTQYF.